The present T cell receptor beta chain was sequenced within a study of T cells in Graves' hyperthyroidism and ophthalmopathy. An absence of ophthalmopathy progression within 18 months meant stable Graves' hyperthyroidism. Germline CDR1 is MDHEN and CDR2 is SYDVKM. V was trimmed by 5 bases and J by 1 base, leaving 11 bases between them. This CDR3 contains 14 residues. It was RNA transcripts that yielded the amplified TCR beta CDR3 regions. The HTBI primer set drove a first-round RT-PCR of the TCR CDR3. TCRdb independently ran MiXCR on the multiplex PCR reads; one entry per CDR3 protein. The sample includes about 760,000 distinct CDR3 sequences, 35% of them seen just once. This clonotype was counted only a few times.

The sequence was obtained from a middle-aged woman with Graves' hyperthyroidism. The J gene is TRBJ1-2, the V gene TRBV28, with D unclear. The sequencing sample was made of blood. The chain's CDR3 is CASSLFSINYGYTF. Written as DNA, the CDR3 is TGTGCCAGCAGTCTTTTCTCGATTAACTATGGCTACACCTTC.